This paragraph reports one T cell receptor beta chain. Its antigen is still unknown. V shed 4 bases and J shed 6 bases, with 21 bases lying between them. Germline CDR1 and CDR2: LNHDA and SQIVND (reference sequence). The CDR3 consists of 16 residues. This record comes from a study of graft-versus-host responses after intestinal transplantation. Study summary: Grafts were multivisceral, liver-intestinal, or isolated intestinal. Study findings and constraints: Peak circulating GvH clone levels tracked with early post-transplant HvG declines. GvH clones detected in recipient marrow included some appearing first in ileum or blood. High graft-versus-host to host-versus-graft clonal ratios were found in allografts of patients who had graft-donor T cell macrochimerism.

Profiling relied on immunoSEQ multiplex PCR, and the TCRdb table lists in-frame clones only, not all of them. The top ten clones hold 0.3% to 0.35% of a sample with some 90,000 clones, 92% of them seen once. This receptor was identified in a human donor who received an intestinal transplant. The sample in question was unstimulated CD4+ T cells sorted from spleen or lymph node cells, obtained before intestinal transplant. This chain joins TRBV19 and TRBJ1-1; D may be TRBD1 (6 bases). The CDR3 sequence is CASSNLSLTGPAEAFF. The CDR3 nucleotides are TGTGCCAGTAGTAACCTGTCGTTAACAGGGCCAGCTGAAGCTTTCTTT.